A single sample is the source of the 13 T cell receptor beta chains below, sequenced in a study of preoperative IRX-2 immunotherapy in early breast cancer. This table comes from immunoSEQ multiplex PCR, and its TCRdb copy is limited to in-frame clones, with some not included. Among approximately 44,000 clones listed, about 95% were seen once. Treatment here: preoperative locoregional IRX-2 cytokine immunotherapy. The specimen was tumor tissue, collected after IRX-2 immunotherapy. The source of these receptors is a human donor with breast cancer.

This clone was picked up one time. The gene calls are TRBV29-1 and TRBJ2-2; TRBD2 matches 12 bases. Losses at the gene ends were 1 base for V and 6 bases for J; bases not matched to a gene: 9. This CDR3 contains 17 residues. CDR1 SQVTM and CDR2 ANQGSEA come from the germline V gene. The CDR3 DNA follows: TGCAGCGTTGAAGGGACTAGCGGGAACATAAGCCCCGGGGAGCTGTTTTTT. Its translation is CSVEGTSGNISPGELFF.

This chain uses TRBV25-1 with TRBJ1-3; tentative D call: TRBD1 (5 bases). Germline CDR1 reads MGHDK; CDR2 reads SYGVNS. The CDR3 contains 13 residues. Between the trimmed V and J ends, which lost 6 bases and 3 bases, there was a span of 9 bases. The chain's CDR3 is CASSWTNGNTIYF. The CDR3 bases are TGTGCCAGCAGCTGGACAAATGGAAACACCATATATTTT.

The chain employs TRBV9 and TRBJ2-5, with a tentative D call TRBD1 (7 bases). V was cut by 0 bases and J by 5 bases, with 17 bases left in between. Per germline, CDR1 SGDLS and CDR2 YYNGEE. CDR3 size: 16 residues. DNA for the CDR3: TGTGCCAGCAGCGTAGAGGGACAGACTGCGGGGGAGACCCAGTACTTC. Its translation: CASSVEGQTAGETQYF.

This clone was seen just once. The chain is built from TRBV19 and TRBJ2-7; D is possibly TRBD1 or TRBD2 (5 bases each). CDR1 LNHDA and CDR2 SQIVND come from the germline V gene (reference sequence). V lost 3 bases to trimming and J lost 2 bases, with 11 bases between them. The CDR3 is made up of 14 amino acids. CDR3 sequence reads: CASSMARGTYEQYF. The CDR3 nucleotides read TGTGCCAGTAGTATGGCGAGGGGAACCTACGAGCAGTACTTC.

The V and J genes are TRBV18 and TRBJ1-6; D is possibly TRBD1 (5 bases). The CDR3 covers 17 residues. CDR1 and CDR2 from the germline V gene are KGHSH and LQKENI. The V end was cut by 3 bases, the J end by 7 bases, with 19 bases between. This CDR3 is CASSPNLQDGGNSPLHF. The DNA of the CDR3 is TGTGCCAGCTCACCGAATCTACAGGATGGAGGCAATTCACCCCTCCACTTT.

The chain couples TRBV11-1 to TRBJ2-7; 10 bases are a match to TRBD2. This CDR3 has 14 residues. Germline values: CDR1 SGHAT, CDR2 FQDESV (reference sequence). Germline trimming cut 5 bases from V and 2 bases from J; bases unmatched to any gene: 3. The CDR3 reads CASSRTSGAYEQYF. As DNA, the CDR3 is TGTGCCAGCAGCCGGACTAGCGGCGCCTACGAGCAGTACTTC.

The V call is TRBV4-2, the J call TRBJ1-5; D not certain. CDR3 length equals 15 residues. Trimming cost V 1 base and J 8 bases, with 15 bases left between them. Germline-derived CDR1 and CDR2 are LGHNA and YNFKEQ. The CDR3 region has the DNA TGTGCCAGCAGCCAAGGAATTAAGGTGGGAGAGCCCCAGCATTTT. Amino acid sequence: CASSQGIKVGEPQHF.

The chain recombines TRBV6-5 with TRBJ1-4, with a weak D call TRBD1 (6 bases). The germline gives CDR1 MNHEY, CDR2 SVGAGI. The CDR3 spans 15 residues. V dropped 5 bases and J dropped 8 bases, with 18 bases sitting between them. The CDR3 here is CASSRLARGGEKLFF. CDR3 DNA sequence: TGTGCCAGCAGTAGGTTGGCCAGGGGCGGCGAAAAACTGTTTTTT.

In DNA form, the CDR3 reads TGTGCCAGCAGCTACAGCTCCTACGAGCAGTACTTC. This translates into CASSYSSYEQYF. The chain links TRBV7-8 to TRBJ2-7; D uncertain. There are 12 residues in the CDR3. Trimming took 4 bases from V and 0 from J, leaving 4 bases between them. CDR1 and CDR2 from the germline V gene are SGHVS and FQNEAQ.

V and J are TRBV9 and TRBJ2-7; the D gene is possibly TRBD2 (6 bases). Germline V gene data show CDR1 as SGDLS and CDR2 as YYNGEE. CDR3 size: 13 residues. With 2 bases removed from V and 3 bases from J, the gap between germline ends came to 9 bases. As DNA, the CDR3 is TGTGCCAGCAGCGTGGGGGGTCTCTACGAGCAGTACTTC. Its protein product is CASSVGGLYEQYF. Full variable domain (rest looked up from reference TRBV9 and TRBJ2-7): DSGVTQTPKHLITATGQRVTLRCSPRSGDLSVYWYQQSLDQGLQFLIQYYNGEERAKGNILERFSAQQFPDLHSELNLSSLELGDSALYFCASSVGGLYEQYFGPGTRLTVT.

The rearrangement links TRBV28 to TRBJ2-6; D is unresolved. Germline lookup yields CDR1 MDHEN and CDR2 SYDVKM. The length of the CDR3 is 16 residues. V was shortened by 7 bases and J by 2 bases, with 15 bases between the two germline ends. In DNA, the CDR3 is TGTGCCAGCACTGCAGACCAATTTCCTGGGGCCAACGTCCTGACTTTC. This translates into CASTADQFPGANVLTF.

The rearrangement uses TRBV10-3 and TRBJ2-5; D unresolved. The closer fit of TRBJ2-7 to the DNA end suggests the J call may be wrong. This CDR3 spans 13 amino acids. Germline CDR1 and CDR2: ENHRY and SYGVKD. CDR3 DNA sequence: TGTGCCATCACCCCGGAAAGCTCCTACGAGCAGTACTTC. Its protein is CAITPESSYEQYF.

The rearrangement links TRBV5-1 to TRBJ2-2; tentative D call: TRBD2 (6 bases). V dropped 1 base and J dropped 1 base, with 11 bases sitting between them. This CDR3 region has 16 residues. In germline, CDR1 is SGHRS, CDR2 YFSETQ. The DNA of the CDR3 is TGCGCCAGCAGCTTGCTTGGACTAAGGAACACCGGGGAGCTGTTTTTT. Encoded protein: CASSLLGLRNTGELFF.